The sequence of this TCR beta chain was determined in a study of CD8+ T cells in alopecia areata. Background on the study: Patients received oral tofacitinib, 5 to 10 mg twice daily, for moderate-to-severe alopecia areata.

Worth noting for this clone: Its antigen is unidentified.

The study, taken as a whole, reports: Higher clonality than in normal scalp was seen in lesional scalp, especially alopecia totalis/universalis. Tofacitinib yielded significantly lower scalp clonality and fewer expanded CD8+ clones among the top 100.

Treatment of the sample: oral pan-JAK inhibitor, 5-10 mg twice daily. V lost 5 bases and J lost 6; bases outside the gene matches: 7. The CDR3 covers 13 residues. The germline V gene encodes CDR1 LNHDA and CDR2 SQIVND (reference sequence). The authors extracted RNA and reverse transcribed it into cDNA as the sequencing template. Libraries were prepared by immunoSEQ multiplex PCR; TCRdb keeps only in-frame clonotypes and omits some of them. The data contain 180,000 or so clones, approximately 49% of them singletons. The clonotype was recovered from a human donor with alopecia areata. Sample: CD8+ T cells sorted from blood, taken between weeks 51 and 54, from a patient treated with tofacitinib. This chain joins TRBV19 and TRBJ2-7; 7 bases align to TRBD2. The CDR3 DNA reads TGTGCCAGTAGTGCGACATGGGAGGGCGAGCAGTACTTC. As protein: CASSATWEGEQYF.